Sequencing of this T cell receptor (beta chain) was carried out in a study of blood T cell repertoires in COVID-19. Looking at the study overall: There were acute and convalescent COVID-19 samples, and they came from the United States, Italy and Spain.

The table came from immunoSEQ multiplex PCR; TCRdb's copy has only in-frame clones and leaves some out. The table records hundreds of thousands of clones, 70% to 90% of them present only once. In this sample, this clone turned up once. The CDR3 spans 16 residues. Trimming pared 0 bases from V and 3 bases from J, leaving 15 bases between. Germline lookup yields CDR1 SGDLS and CDR2 YYNGEE. This clonotype originated in a middle-aged man in a cohort exposed to, infected with or recovered from COVID-19 (not recorded which). Sequencing was performed on PBMCs or T cells enriched from blood (not recorded which). This chain uses TRBV9 with TRBJ1-2; weak D call: TRBD1 (6 bases). The CDR3 DNA reads as TGTGCCAGCAGCGTAGGGGTGACAGGCGTTGACTATGGCTACACCTTC. Translation: CASSVGVTGVDYGYTF. Drawing the rest from reference TRBV9 and TRBJ1-2, the complete variable domain is DSGVTQTPKHLITATGQRVTLRCSPRSGDLSVYWYQQSLDQGLQFLIQYYNGEERAKGNILERFSAQQFPDLHSELNLSSLELGDSALYFCASSVGVTGVDYGYTFGSGTRLTVV.